This T cell receptor (beta chain) was retrieved from a study of T cells expressing NK-cell markers (dated by TCRdb to 2020 to 2022). With respect to the entire study: TCR beta-chain repertoires were profiled in sorted CD3+CD56+NKG2C+, CD3+CD56+NKG2C- and CD3+CD56-NKG2C+ T-cell subsets from roughly eight donors. Among the eight sequenced donors, only one was HCMV-seronegative, while the other seven were HCMV-seropositive. Randomly selected healthy volunteers, three men and five women, were used as the eight sequenced donors. Illumina HiSeq 2000/2500, MiSeq or NextSeq was used to sequence libraries as 2 x 150 bp reads. Points the paper makes about the study in general: In roughly six donors, the dominant CD3+CD56+NKG2C+ clonotypes ranked among the top 10 CD8+ clonotypes, making up about 1.0-8% of CD8+ T cells. It remained unclear whether the expanded NKG2C-expressing T cell clones were specific for HCMV antigens. Those dominant clonotypes were again the most abundant among CD3+CD56-NKG2C+ cells in a handful of donors, at 28.3-60.1%.

Counted from cysteine to phenylalanine, this CDR3 has 18 amino acids. This entry has no DNA. The germline V gene specifies SGHAT as CDR1 and FQNNGV as CDR2. A commercial ELISA kit detecting HCMV-specific IgG in serum was used to determine HCMV serostatus. Peripheral blood mononuclear cells were isolated from blood by Ficoll density gradient centrifugation. TCRdb names Illumina HiSeq 2000 as the instrument used. 5'RACE template switching, by which a universal primer site and unique molecular identifiers were added, was used to make TCR beta cDNA libraries. cDNA synthesis was primed from the TCR beta constant segment, followed by two successive PCR amplification steps. The source study handled its data this way. MIGEC was used to demultiplex reads and group reads by UMI, and MiTCR was used to assemble and quantify clonotypes. To exclude erroneous sequences, any TCR cDNA sequence not supported by at least two reads was discarded. Downstream repertoire analysis used the tcR package, and clonotypes were matched across fractions by CDR3 nucleotide sequence plus V segment. VDJmatch was used to annotate antigen specificity against VDJdb, with one amino acid substitution in CDR3 allowed. Each CDR3 protein sequence appears as one entry after TCRdb reprocessed the reads, and no DNA is included. The V and J calls reflect TCRdb's pipeline rather than the authors' work. The table for this sample lists roughly 430,000 distinct CDR3 sequences. The ten largest clones take up 7.3% of the sample.

A note on this clonotype: Its antigen remains undetermined.

The source is a woman between 18 and 69 years old in good health. The specimen was blood T cells: a sorted CD56 or NKG2C T cell subset, CD4+ or CD8+ T cells, or bulk PBMC T cells (not recorded which). The chain couples TRBV11-2 to TRBJ2-1; TCRdb's D call, TRBD2, is unchecked because there is no DNA. This receptor has the CDR3 CASSFRTSGRRGYNEQFF.